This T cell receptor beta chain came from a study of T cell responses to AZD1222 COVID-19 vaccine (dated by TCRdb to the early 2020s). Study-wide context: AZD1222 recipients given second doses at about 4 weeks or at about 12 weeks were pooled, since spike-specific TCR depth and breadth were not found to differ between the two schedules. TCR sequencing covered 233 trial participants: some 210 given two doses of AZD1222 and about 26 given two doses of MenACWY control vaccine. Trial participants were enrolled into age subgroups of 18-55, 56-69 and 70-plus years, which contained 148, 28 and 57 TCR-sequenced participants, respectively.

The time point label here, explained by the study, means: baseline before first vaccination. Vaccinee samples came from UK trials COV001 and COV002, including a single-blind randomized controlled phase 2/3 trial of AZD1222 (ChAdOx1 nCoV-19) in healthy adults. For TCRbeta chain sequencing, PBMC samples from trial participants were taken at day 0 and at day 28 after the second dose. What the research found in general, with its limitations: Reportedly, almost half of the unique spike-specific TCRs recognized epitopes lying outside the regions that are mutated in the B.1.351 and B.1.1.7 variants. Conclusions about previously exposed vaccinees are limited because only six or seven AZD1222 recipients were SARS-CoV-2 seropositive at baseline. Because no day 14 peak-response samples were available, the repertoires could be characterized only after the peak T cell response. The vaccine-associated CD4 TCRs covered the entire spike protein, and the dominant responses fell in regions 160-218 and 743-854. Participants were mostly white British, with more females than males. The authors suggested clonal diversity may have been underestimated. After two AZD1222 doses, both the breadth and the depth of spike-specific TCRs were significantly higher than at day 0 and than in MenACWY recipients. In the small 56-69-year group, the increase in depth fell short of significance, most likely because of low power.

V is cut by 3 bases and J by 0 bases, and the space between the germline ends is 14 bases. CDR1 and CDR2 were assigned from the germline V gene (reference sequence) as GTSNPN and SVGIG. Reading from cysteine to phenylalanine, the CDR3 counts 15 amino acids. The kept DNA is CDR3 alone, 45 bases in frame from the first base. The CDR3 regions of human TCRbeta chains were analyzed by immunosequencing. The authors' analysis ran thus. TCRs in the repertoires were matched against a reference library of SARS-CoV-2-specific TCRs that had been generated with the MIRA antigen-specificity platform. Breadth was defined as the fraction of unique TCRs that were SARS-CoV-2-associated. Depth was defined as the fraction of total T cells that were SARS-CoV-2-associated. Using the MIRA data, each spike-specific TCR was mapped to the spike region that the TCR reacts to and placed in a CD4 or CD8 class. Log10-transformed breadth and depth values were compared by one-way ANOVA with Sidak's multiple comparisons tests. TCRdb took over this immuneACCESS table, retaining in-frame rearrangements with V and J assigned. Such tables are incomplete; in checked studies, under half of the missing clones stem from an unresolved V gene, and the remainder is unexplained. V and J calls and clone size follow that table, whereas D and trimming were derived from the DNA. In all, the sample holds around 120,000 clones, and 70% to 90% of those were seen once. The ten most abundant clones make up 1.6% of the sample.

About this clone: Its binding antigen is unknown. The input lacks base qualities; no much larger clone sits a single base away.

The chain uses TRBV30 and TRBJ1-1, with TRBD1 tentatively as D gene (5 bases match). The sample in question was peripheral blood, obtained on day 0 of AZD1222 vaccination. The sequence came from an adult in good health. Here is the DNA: TGTGCCTGGAGAGATAACGAAGGGGTGAACACTGAAGCTTTCTTT. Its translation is CAWRDNEGVNTEAFF.